This T cell receptor beta chain appears in the sequencing data of a study of blood T cell repertoires in COVID-19. Sequenced by immunoSEQ multiplex PCR; TCRdb stores in-frame clones only, minus some. The repertoire holds 200,000 or so clones, roughly nine tenths seen once, with 0.7% to 0.8% in the top ten. Trimming at V came to 0 bases and at J to 8 bases, leaving 5 bases not matched to a gene. Germline-derived CDR1 and CDR2 are SGHRS and YFSETQ. This CDR3 has 15 residues. V is TRBV5-1 and J is TRBJ1-1, with TRBD1 matching over 12 bases. Sequenced input: peripheral blood. The sequence derives from a woman in her sixties or seventies with acute or convalescent COVID-19. CDR3 sequence: CASSLVGTGGREAFF. The CDR3 region has the DNA TGCGCCAGCAGCTTGGTAGGGACAGGGGGCCGAGAAGCTTTCTTT.